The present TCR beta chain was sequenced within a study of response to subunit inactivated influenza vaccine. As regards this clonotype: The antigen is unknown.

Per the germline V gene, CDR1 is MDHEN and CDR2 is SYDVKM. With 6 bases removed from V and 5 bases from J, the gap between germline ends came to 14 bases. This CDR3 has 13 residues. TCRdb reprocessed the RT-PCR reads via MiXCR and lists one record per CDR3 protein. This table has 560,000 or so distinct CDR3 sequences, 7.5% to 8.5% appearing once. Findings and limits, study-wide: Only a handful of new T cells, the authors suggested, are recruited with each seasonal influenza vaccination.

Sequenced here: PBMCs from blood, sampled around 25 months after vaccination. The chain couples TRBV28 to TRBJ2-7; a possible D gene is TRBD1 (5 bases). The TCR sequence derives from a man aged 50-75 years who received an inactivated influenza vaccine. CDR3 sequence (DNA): TGTGCCAGCAGCCCCTCTCTGGGGCACGAGCAGTACTTC. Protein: CASSPSLGHEQYF.